This TCR beta chain originates from a study of T cell responses to AZD1222 COVID-19 vaccine. Broader study findings: As reported, nearly half of all spike-specific TCRs target variant regions that are unmutated.

The CDR3 totals 22 residues. Concerning this clone: The antigen remains undetermined.

TCRdb's copy holds only in-frame clones and misses some; the assay was immunoSEQ multiplex PCR. The sample lists 90,000 to 95,000 clones; roughly nine tenths were seen once. This sequence originates from an adult in good health. The sample consisted of peripheral blood, taken on day 0 of AZD1222 vaccination. The chain recombines TRBV21-1 with TRBJ1-5. TRBV21-1 is designated a pseudogene. Written as DNA, the CDR3 is TGTGCCAGCAGCTTCCTGGACCTAGATACGGGGGGAACTCTATATAGCAATCAGCCCCAGCATTTT. Translating gives CASSFLDLDTGGTLYSNQPQHF.